The clone carrying this T cell receptor (beta chain) has a handful of counts. The CDR3 has 14 residues. V was shortened by 1 base and J by 4 bases, with 7 bases between the two germline ends. The V gene's germline CDR1 is MGHRA and CDR2 YSYEKL. TCRdb keeps only in-frame clones here, not all; method: immunoSEQ multiplex PCR. Here the sample spans 65,000 to 80,000 clones, 80% to 90% being singletons. This entry comes from a study of blood T cell repertoires in COVID-19. Material: peripheral blood. The rearrangement links TRBV4-1 to TRBJ2-2; D is unresolved. This receptor was identified in a man aged 50 or older with active COVID-19. Here the CDR3 DNA reads TGCGCCAGCAGCCAAGTAACAGTCACCGGGGAGCTGTTTTTT. Protein product: CASSQVTVTGELFF.